This record looks at one T cell receptor (beta chain) sequence and its context. This CDR3 region has 15 residues. Germline values: CDR1 LNHNV, CDR2 YYDKDF (reference sequence). V lost 2 bases to trimming and J lost 5 bases, with 15 bases between them. This sample was taken from a study of blood T cell repertoires in COVID-19. As for the study in general: Acute and convalescent COVID-19 specimens originated in the United States, Italy and Spain. PBMCs, B-cell-depleted T cells, or T cells provided the cDNA or gDNA that made up the material.

Libraries were prepared by immunoSEQ multiplex PCR; TCRdb keeps only in-frame clonotypes and omits some of them. The sample has 400,000 or so clones; approximately 86% are singletons. This rearrangement joins TRBV15 to TRBJ2-5; D is perhaps TRBD2 (5 bases). Sequencing was carried out using peripheral blood. The receptor was derived from a human donor in a cohort sampled during active COVID-19. The CDR3 DNA reads as TGTGCCACCAGCAGACCAGGACTGGCCGGGGAGACCCAGTACTTC. This sequence encodes CATSRPGLAGETQYF.